This T cell receptor beta chain was captured by sequencing in a study of blood T cells in healthy people across ages. Peripheral blood, ten milliliters per donor, was collected. Germline CDR1 MNHEY, CDR2 SMNVEV (reference sequence). The CDR3 runs to 14 residues. The V segment lost 1 base and the J segment 6 bases; nucleotides outside the gene matches: 6. Alongside a J-beta primer mix, a sample-barcoded 5' primer served in a second PCR lasting roughly 6 to 11 cycles. Each of the cDNA molecules was tagged by a template-switch adaptor with 12 random nucleotides. MiXCR was run by TCRdb on the 5' RACE reads, yielding one entry per CDR3 protein. The table lists approximately 1,000,000 distinct CDR3 sequences, roughly 45% of them singletons. Study results and limitations: There was a strong correlation between TCR beta diversity and naive T cell percentage. It was not known whether donors were CMV positive (a possible confounder of expanded clonotype changes).

To note about this clonotype: Its antigen remains unknown.

What was sequenced was blood. This clonotype was sampled from a woman aged 60-75 years in good health. This sequence joins TRBV27 and TRBJ2-7; 7 bases line up with TRBD1. CDR3 residues: CASSLYPRQGEQYF. Here the CDR3 DNA reads TGTGCCAGCAGTTTATACCCCAGACAGGGCGAGCAGTACTTC.